The present T cell receptor (beta chain) was sequenced within a study of graft-versus-host responses after intestinal transplantation. Across the study: Each of the recipients got a multivisceral, liver-intestinal, or isolated intestinal transplant. Uniformly, recipients were administered anti-thymocyte globulin induction with subsequent tacrolimus and steroids for about 3 years.

To note about this clone: The antigen remains undetermined.

Findings and caveats of the study: Recipient marrow showed GvH clones, some seen first in ileum or blood.

This table comes from immunoSEQ multiplex PCR, and its TCRdb copy is limited to in-frame clones, with some not included. The data hold some 130,000 clones, with approximately 92% observed a single time. The input for sequencing was unstimulated CD4+ T cells sorted from spleen or lymph node cells, taken before intestinal transplant. The clonotype comes from a human donor who received an intestinal transplant.

DNA of the CDR3: TGTGCCTGGACTTTCCAGGGGAATGAAAAACTGTTTTTT. Its translation is CAWTFQGNEKLFF. This chain connects TRBV30 to TRBJ1-4; possible D gene TRBD1, 6 bases. The CDR3 length is 13 residues. Germline-derived CDR1 and CDR2 are GTSNPN and SVGIG (reference sequence). V was pared by 4 bases and J by 5 bases, with 11 bases between. Combining the CDR3 with reference TRBV30 and TRBJ1-4 gives the whole variable domain SQTIHQWPATLVQPVGSPLSLECTVEGTSNPNLYWYRQAAGRGLQLLFYSVGIGQISSEVPQNLSASRPQDRQFILSSKKLLLSDSGFYLCAWTFQGNEKLFFGSGTQLSVL.